Following are 3 T cell receptor beta chains from one sample sequenced in a study of cytomegalovirus exposure and HLA in healthy donors. Primers for the PCR totalled 60 Vbeta and 13 Jbeta. The protocol was immunoSEQ multiplex PCR, while the TCRdb copy is restricted to in-frame clones and leaves out a portion. The sample contains over 70,000 clones, 65% to 75% of which appear only once. The sequenced sample was PBMCs. Receptor source: a man aged 30-40 years in good health and CMV-seropositive.

This clone was observed a handful of times. The V and J genes are TRBV5-6 and TRBJ1-1; D remains ambiguous. V shed 2 bases and J shed 0 bases, with 8 bases lying between them. The germline V gene has CDR1 SGHDT and CDR2 YYEEEE. The CDR3 contains 14 residues. The CDR3 DNA reads as TGTGCCAGCAGCTTAATCGGGGTGAACACTGAAGCTTTCTTT. It codes for CASSLIGVNTEAFF.

The rearrangement joins TRBV7-9 to TRBJ1-2; TRBD1 matches at 7 bases. After removal of 5 bases from V and 4 bases from J, the junction contained 7 bases not matched to a gene. Germline CDR1 and CDR2: SEHNR and FQNEAQ (reference sequence). The CDR3 is 14 residues long. The CDR3 spells CASSPRTGPYGYTF. DNA of the CDR3: TGTGCCAGCAGCCCCAGGACAGGACCCTATGGCTACACCTTC.

The chain couples TRBV20-1 to TRBJ2-1; 7 positions match TRBD2. The CDR3 totals 11 residues. Germline CDR1 and CDR2: DFQATT and SNEGSKA (reference sequence). The V gene end was trimmed by 6 bases and the J gene end by 10 bases; junction bases not matched to a gene: 6. CDR3 protein: CSAWDYEEQFF. CDR3 sequence (DNA): TGCAGTGCATGGGACTATGAGGAGCAGTTCTTC.